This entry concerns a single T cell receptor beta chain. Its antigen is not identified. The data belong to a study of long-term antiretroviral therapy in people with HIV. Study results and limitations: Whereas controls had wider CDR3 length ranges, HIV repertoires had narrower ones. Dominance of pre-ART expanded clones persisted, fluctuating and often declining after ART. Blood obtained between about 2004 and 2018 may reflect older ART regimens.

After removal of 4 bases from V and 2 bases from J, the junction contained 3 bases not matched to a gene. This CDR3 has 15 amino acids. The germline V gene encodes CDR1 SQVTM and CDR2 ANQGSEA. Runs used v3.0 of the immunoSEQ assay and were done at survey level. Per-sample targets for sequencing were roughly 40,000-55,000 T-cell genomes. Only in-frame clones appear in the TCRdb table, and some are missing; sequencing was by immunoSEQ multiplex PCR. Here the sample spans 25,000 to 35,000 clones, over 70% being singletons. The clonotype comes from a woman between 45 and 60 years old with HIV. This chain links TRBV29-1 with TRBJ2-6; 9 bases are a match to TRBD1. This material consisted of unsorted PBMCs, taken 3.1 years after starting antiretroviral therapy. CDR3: CSVGTGVTGANVLTF. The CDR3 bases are TGCAGCGTTGGGACAGGGGTTACTGGGGCCAACGTCCTGACTTTC.